The 6 T cell receptor beta chains listed next were all sequenced from one sample in a study of T cell changes during pregnancy in multiple sclerosis. Generated by immunoSEQ multiplex PCR, the TCRdb table keeps only in-frame clones and is missing some. The data hold 80,000 to 100,000 clones, with around 91% observed a single time. This material consisted of peripheral blood, taken after pregnancy. These receptors all stem from a female donor in good health, enrolled as a control in a pregnancy study.

V and J are TRBV5-6 and TRBJ2-3; 10 nucleotides line up with TRBD2. Germline CDR1 and CDR2: SGHDT and YYEEEE. The junction had 9 bases not matched to a gene; V was cut back by 4 bases and J by 1 base. The CDR3 length is 17 residues. The CDR3 nucleotides are TGTGCCAGCAGCGAACTAGCGGGGACTGGGGGCACAGATACGCAGTATTTT. The encoded protein is CASSELAGTGGTDTQYF. Full variable domain (rest looked up from reference TRBV5-6 and TRBJ2-3): DAGVTQSPTHLIKTRGQQVTLRCSPKSGHDTVSWYQQALGQGPQFIFQYYEEEERQRGNFPDRFSGHQFPNYSSELNVNALLLGDSALYLCASSELAGTGGTDTQYFGPGTRLTVL.

The chain links TRBV28 to TRBJ1-2, with D maybe TRBD1 (5 bases). The CDR3 extends over 12 amino acids. Germline CDR1 is MDHEN and CDR2 is SYDVKM. Trimming pared 6 bases from V and 4 bases from J, leaving 9 bases between. The CDR3 reads CASRQEGYGYTF. CDR3 DNA: TGTGCCAGCAGACAGGAGGGCTATGGCTACACCTTC.

In this sample, this clone turned up once. The genes are TRBV4-3 and TRBJ1-6, with a tentative D call TRBD1 (6 bases). This CDR3 has 16 residues. The V end was cut by 4 bases, the J end by 7 bases, with 17 bases between. Germline lookup yields CDR1 LGHNA and CDR2 YSLEER. The CDR3 DNA sequence: TGCGCCAGCAGCCTACAGGGTCCCCCCCAAAATTCACCCCTCCACTTT. Amino acid sequence: CASSLQGPPQNSPLHF.

The CDR3 loop reads CASSRRGTRETQYF. CDR3 sequence (DNA): TGTGCCAGCAGCCGCCGGGGGACCAGGGAGACCCAGTACTTC. The V and J genes are TRBV7-9 and TRBJ2-5; TRBD2 might be the D (6 bases). The CDR3 is 14 residues long. The V gene's germline CDR1 is SEHNR and CDR2 FQNEAQ (reference sequence). The germline V and J ends were trimmed by 5 bases and 5 bases, with 15 bases remaining between them.

This clone was counted only a few times. The chain is built from TRBV6-4 and TRBJ2-3, with a tentative D call TRBD2 (7 bases). With 4 bases removed from V and 2 bases from J, the gap between germline ends came to 10 bases. From germline, CDR1 is MRHNA and CDR2 SNTAGT. The length of the CDR3 is 14 residues. CDR3 residues: CASSGGGATDTQYF. The DNA for the CDR3 is TGTGCCAGCAGTGGAGGGGGGGCCACAGATACGCAGTATTTT.

V and J are TRBV9 and TRBJ1-5; D call uncertain. This CDR3 comprises 13 residues. Germline V lookup: CDR1 SGDLS, CDR2 YYNGEE. Trimming took off 0 bases at V and 7 bases at J, with 8 bases between the two ends. CDR3 nucleotide sequence: TGTGCCAGCAGCGTAGGAGAGGGCCAGCCCCAGCATTTT. Residues: CASSVGEGQPQHF.